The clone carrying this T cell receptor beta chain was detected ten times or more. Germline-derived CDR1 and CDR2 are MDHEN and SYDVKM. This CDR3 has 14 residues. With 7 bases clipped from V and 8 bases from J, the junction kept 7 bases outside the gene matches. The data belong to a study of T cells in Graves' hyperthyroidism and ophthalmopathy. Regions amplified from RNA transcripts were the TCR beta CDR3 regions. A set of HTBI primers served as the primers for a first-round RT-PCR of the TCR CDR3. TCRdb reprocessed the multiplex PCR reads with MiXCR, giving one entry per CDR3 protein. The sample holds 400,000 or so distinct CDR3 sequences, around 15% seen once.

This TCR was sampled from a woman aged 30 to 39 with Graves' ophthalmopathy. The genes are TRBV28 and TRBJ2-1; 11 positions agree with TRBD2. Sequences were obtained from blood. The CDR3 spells CASILSGGADEQFF. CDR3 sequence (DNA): TGTGCCAGCATCCTTAGCGGGGGGGCCGATGAGCAGTTCTTC.